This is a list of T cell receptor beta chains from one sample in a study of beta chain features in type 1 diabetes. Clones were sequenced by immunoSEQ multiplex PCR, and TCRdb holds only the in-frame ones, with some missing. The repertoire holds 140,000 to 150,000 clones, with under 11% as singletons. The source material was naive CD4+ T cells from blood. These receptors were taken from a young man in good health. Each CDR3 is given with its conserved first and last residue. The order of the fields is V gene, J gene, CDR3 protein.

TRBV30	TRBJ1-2	CAWSVWGGQNYGYTF
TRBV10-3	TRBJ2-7	CAISGQGSYEQYF
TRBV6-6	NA	CASRGDRDGFEQYF
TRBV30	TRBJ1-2	CAWSVPGVSGYTF
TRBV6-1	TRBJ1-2	CASSEAGQTYGYTF
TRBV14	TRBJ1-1	CASSPRDRGLAFF
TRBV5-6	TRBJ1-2	CASSLGGKISDYGYTF
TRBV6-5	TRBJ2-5	CASSKKDRLWETQYF
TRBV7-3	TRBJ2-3	CASSLFGLAISTDTQYF
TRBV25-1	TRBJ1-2	CASSEWKGEGYGYTF
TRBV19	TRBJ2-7	CASSTDQGVTYEQYF
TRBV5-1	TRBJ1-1	CASRGVNTEAFF
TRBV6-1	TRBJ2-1	CAIILAPINNEQFF
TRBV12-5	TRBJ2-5	CASGLDRTTQETQYF
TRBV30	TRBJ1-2	CAWTGSLLGGYTF
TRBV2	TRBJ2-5	CASSKRDRGIQETQYF
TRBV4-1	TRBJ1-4	CASSQEQVKLFF
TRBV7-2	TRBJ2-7	CASSRTGTRYHEQYF
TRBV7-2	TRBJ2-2	CASSYLAGGFTGELFF
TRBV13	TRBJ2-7	CASSSSGQVSYEQYF
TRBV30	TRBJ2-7	CAWKETYEQYF
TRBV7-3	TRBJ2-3	CASSTPGGGTDTQYF
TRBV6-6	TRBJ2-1	CASNPGQGDLVNEQFF
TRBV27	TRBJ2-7	CASSLSWQIYEQYF
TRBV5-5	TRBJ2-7	CASSLQGRREQYF
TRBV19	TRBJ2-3	CASSSSFVTDTQYF
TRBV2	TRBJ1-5	CASSDQGGQPQHF
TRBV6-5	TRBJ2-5	CASTTAGGQETQYF
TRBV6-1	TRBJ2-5	CASSGPSSGSEETQYF
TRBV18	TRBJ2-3	CASSPYDRGKADTQYF
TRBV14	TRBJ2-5	CASSQAGRTKQETQYF
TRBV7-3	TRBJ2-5	CASSSLRGETQYF
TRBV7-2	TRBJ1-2	CASSTWTGNYGYTF
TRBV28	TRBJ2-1	CASSLIWAGGEQFF
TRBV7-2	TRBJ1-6	CASTAQGTNSPLHF
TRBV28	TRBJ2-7	CASSTGSTYEQYF
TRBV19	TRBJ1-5	CASSWGQGRQPQHF
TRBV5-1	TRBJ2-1	CASSWGQFYNEQFF
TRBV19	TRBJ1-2	CASSIGGRADYGYTF
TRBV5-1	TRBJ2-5	CASSSGLTHQETQYF
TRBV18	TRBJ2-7	CASSPPGTGQAYEQYF
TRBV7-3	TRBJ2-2	CASSPQRGAHTGELFF
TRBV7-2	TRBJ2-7	CASSRPDRGIYEQYF
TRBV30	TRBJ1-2	CAWSVNRDTYGYTF
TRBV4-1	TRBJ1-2	CASSQGDSPYGYTF
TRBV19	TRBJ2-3	CASTDRGGGATDTQYF
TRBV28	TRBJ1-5	CASSPYSNQPQHF